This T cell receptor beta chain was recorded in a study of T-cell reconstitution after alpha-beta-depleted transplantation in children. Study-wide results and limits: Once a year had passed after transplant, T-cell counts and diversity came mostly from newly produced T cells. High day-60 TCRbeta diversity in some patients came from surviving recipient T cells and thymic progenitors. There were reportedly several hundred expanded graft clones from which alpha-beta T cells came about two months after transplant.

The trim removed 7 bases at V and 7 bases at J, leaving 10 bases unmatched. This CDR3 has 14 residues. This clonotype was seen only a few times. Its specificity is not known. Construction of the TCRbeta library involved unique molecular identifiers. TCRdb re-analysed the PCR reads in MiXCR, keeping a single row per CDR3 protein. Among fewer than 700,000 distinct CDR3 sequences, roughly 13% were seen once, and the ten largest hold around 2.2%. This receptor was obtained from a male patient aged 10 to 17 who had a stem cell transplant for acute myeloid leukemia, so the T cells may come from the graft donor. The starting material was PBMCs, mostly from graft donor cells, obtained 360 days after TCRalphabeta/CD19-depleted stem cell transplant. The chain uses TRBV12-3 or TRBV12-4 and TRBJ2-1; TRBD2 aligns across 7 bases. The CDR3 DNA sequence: TGTGCCAGCAAGACTTGGGGGAGGGATAATGAGCAGTTCTTC. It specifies CASKTWGRDNEQFF.